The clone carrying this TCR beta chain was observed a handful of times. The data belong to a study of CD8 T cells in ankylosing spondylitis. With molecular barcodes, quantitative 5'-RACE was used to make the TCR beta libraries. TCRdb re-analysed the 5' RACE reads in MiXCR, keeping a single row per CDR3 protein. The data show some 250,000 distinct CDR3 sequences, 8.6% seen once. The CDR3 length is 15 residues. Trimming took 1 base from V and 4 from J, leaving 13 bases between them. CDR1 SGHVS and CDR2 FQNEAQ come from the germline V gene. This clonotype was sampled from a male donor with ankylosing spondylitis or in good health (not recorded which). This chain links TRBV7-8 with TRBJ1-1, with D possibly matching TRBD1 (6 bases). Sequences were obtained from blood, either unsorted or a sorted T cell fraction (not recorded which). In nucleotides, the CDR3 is TGTGCCAGCAGCTTAGTTGGGCAGGGGTTCACTGAAGCTTTCTTT. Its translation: CASSLVGQGFTEAFF.